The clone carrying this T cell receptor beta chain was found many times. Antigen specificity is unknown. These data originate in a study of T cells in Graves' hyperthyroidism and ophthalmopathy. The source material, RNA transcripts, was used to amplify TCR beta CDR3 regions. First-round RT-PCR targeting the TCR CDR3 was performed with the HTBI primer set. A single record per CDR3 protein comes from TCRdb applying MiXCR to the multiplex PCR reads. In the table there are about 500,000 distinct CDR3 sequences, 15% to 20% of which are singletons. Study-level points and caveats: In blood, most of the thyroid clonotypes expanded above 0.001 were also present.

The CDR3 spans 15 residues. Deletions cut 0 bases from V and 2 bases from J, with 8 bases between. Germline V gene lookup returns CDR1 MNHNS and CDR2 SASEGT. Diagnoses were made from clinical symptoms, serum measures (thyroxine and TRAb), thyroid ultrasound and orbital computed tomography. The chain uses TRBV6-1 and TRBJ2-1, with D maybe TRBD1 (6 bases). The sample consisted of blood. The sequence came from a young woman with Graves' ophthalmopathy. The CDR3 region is CASSEAQGTYNEQFF. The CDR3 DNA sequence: TGTGCCAGCAGTGAAGCGCAGGGGACCTACAATGAGCAGTTCTTC.